Each of the 25 T cell receptor beta chains below was sequenced from the same sample in a study of shared clonotypes between healthy human individuals. Positively selected for CCR7, the CD45RO-negative cells used as naive CD8 cells excluded terminally differentiated effector memory CD45RA+ cells. The repertoire was sequenced with immunoSEQ multiplex PCR; TCRdb's copy has only in-frame clones and lacks some. The sample carries more than 600,000 clones, roughly nine tenths recorded once. The specimen sequenced was naive CD8+ T cells sorted from blood. The receptors derive from a man aged 30 to 45 in good health.

The V call is TRBV11-2, the J call TRBJ2-6; either TRBD1 or TRBD2 may supply D (5 bases each). V was cut by 1 base and J by 0 bases, with 13 bases left in between. The length of the CDR3 is 18 residues. Per the germline V gene, CDR1 is SGHAT and CDR2 is FQNNGV. The CDR3 bases are TGTGCCAGCAGCTTAGGGGGGAGAGGACTCTCTGGGGCCAACGTCCTGACTTTC. Its protein is CASSLGGRGLSGANVLTF.

The V call is TRBV6-5, the J call TRBJ1-2; 9 positions match TRBD1. Germline assignment: CDR1 MNHEY and CDR2 SVGAGI. V lost 6 bases to trimming and J lost 10 bases; unmatched junction nucleotides: 6. The CDR3 extends over 12 amino acids. CDR3 sequence: CASRKGQGAYTF. The CDR3 DNA reads as TGTGCCAGCAGGAAGGGACAGGGTGCCTACACCTTC.

Points on this clone: Within the sample, other DNA sequences also encode this same CDR3. The chain combines TRBV27 with TRBJ1-2, with D possibly being TRBD1 (5 bases). The CDR3 totals 13 residues. CDR1 is MNHEY and CDR2 is SMNVEV in the germline V gene (reference sequence). The V gene lost 0 bases and the J gene lost 8 bases, with 10 bases spanning the gap. The DNA for the CDR3 is TGTGCCAGCAGTTTATCGGGAGGGGTCGGCTACACCTTC. It yields the protein CASSLSGGVGYTF.

About this clone: This CDR3 is also generated by other DNA sequences in the sample. The gene calls are TRBV9 and TRBJ2-7; 9 bases map to TRBD1. CDR3 length: 14 amino acids. Germline trimming cut 0 bases from V and 3 bases from J; bases unmatched to any gene: 1. From germline, CDR1 is SGDLS and CDR2 YYNGEE. The CDR3 loop reads CASSVGQGGYEQYF. The CDR3 region has the DNA TGTGCCAGCAGCGTAGGACAGGGGGGCTACGAGCAGTACTTC.

This chain joins TRBV7-9 and TRBJ2-3; 10 nucleotides align to TRBD2. This CDR3 region has 17 residues. Germline V lookup: CDR1 SEHNR, CDR2 FQNEAQ (reference sequence). After removal of 7 bases from V and 2 bases from J, the junction contained 12 bases not matched to a gene. The CDR3 loop reads CASKTLTSGQLTDTQYF. CDR3 in DNA: TGTGCCAGCAAAACCCTGACTAGCGGGCAACTCACAGATACGCAGTATTTT.

The chain recombines TRBV2 with TRBJ2-7, with a possible D match to TRBD2 (5 bases). Germline V gives CDR1 SNHLY, CDR2 FYNNEI. The V end lost 3 bases, the J end lost 4 bases, and 16 bases lay between the germline ends. The CDR3 sequence is 15 residues long. CDR3 in DNA: TGTGCCAGCAGTGAGCGGGTTCTAGCCCTGTACGAGCAGTACTTC. It encodes CASSERVLALYEQYF.

The chain joins TRBV9 to TRBJ2-3, with D possibly TRBD1 on 6 matching bases. The CDR3 has 15 amino acids. Germline CDR1 and CDR2: SGDLS and YYNGEE. Trimming removed 2 bases at V and 0 bases at J, with 10 bases between. The DNA of the CDR3 is TGTGCCAGCAGCGTTTGGGACACGAGCACAGATACGCAGTATTTT. Residues: CASSVWDTSTDTQYF.

The chain has TRBV7-9 and TRBJ2-2; D remains unclear. Trimming took 5 bases from V and 6 from J, leaving 10 bases between them. Germline assignment: CDR1 SEHNR and CDR2 FQNEAQ (reference sequence). The CDR3 totals 13 residues. CDR3 in DNA: TGTGCCAGCAGCCCTGTCCGGCCCGGGGAGCTGTTTTTT. Its translation: CASSPVRPGELFF.

This chain connects TRBV4-1 to TRBJ2-7, with 9 bases identical to TRBD2. The trim removed 3 bases at V and 7 bases at J, leaving 19 bases unmatched. The CDR3 has 18 amino acids. Looked up from germline, CDR1 is MGHRA and CDR2 is YSYEKL. CDR3 loop: CASSHREGAGGRREEQYF. In nucleotides, the CDR3 is TGCGCCAGCAGCCACCGGGAGGGAGCGGGAGGCCGCCGAGAAGAGCAGTACTTC.

The chain recombines TRBV6-6 with TRBJ2-1, with D possibly TRBD2 on 6 matching bases. The CDR3 has 13 amino acids. Trimming pared 6 bases from V and 7 bases from J, leaving 13 bases between. Germline V gene lookup returns CDR1 MNHNY and CDR2 SVGAGI (reference sequence). CDR3 coding DNA: TGTGCCAGCAGCCTCGGGACTCCGAATGAGCAGTTCTTC. Translating gives CASSLGTPNEQFF.

The chain has TRBV27 and TRBJ1-2, with TRBD1 identical over 8 bases. This CDR3 spans 13 amino acids. CDR1 MNHEY and CDR2 SMNVEV come from the germline V gene (reference sequence). Trimming removed 7 bases from V and 6 bases from J; junction bases left unmatched: 7. Written as DNA, the CDR3 is TGTGCCAGCAAATCGGACAGGGAGAATGGCTACACCTTC. It yields the protein CASKSDRENGYTF.

A single count supports this clone. This chain uses TRBV4-1 with TRBJ2-1, with D perhaps TRBD1 or TRBD2 (5 bases each). Germline CDR1 is MGHRA and CDR2 is YSYEKL. V was cut by 0 bases and J by 4 bases, with 10 bases left in between. The CDR3 runs to 15 residues. The DNA of the CDR3 is TGCGCCAGCAGCCAAGATGGCAGGGAGTACAATGAGCAGTTCTTC. Translating gives CASSQDGREYNEQFF.

The CDR3 nucleotides read TGTGCCAGCAGCTTAGTATCCCAGGGGTACGAGCAGTACTTC. Translating it yields CASSLVSQGYEQYF. The rearrangement uses TRBV11-2 and TRBJ2-7, with a weak D call TRBD1 (6 bases). V lost 1 base to trimming and J lost 4 bases, with 11 bases between them. This CDR3 has 14 amino acids. Germline CDR1 SGHAT, CDR2 FQNNGV.

CDR3 region: CAISDRASGRETQYF. CDR3 nucleotides: TGTGCCATCAGTGATCGGGCCTCAGGGCGAGAGACCCAGTACTTC. The rearrangement joins TRBV10-3 to TRBJ2-5, with a possible D match to TRBD1 (5 bases). Germline CDR1 is ENHRY and CDR2 is SYGVKD. V was clipped by 3 bases and J by 4 bases, with 15 bases between them. CDR3 length: 15 residues.

The chain recombines TRBV29-1 with TRBJ2-7; 8 bases agree with TRBD1. The length of the CDR3 is 13 residues. The germline V gene encodes CDR1 SQVTM and CDR2 ANQGSEA. CDR3 DNA: TGCACCGTCGCCACAGGGGGTTCCTACGAGCAGTACTTC. It yields the protein CTVATGGSYEQYF.

V is TRBV13 and J is TRBJ2-1; 10 bases are a match to TRBD2. CDR3 length: 16 amino acids. Unmatched junction bases numbered 9, after V lost 3 bases and J lost 7 bases. The germline V gene has CDR1 PRHDT and CDR2 FYEKMQ (reference sequence). The CDR3 bases are TGTGCCAGCAGCTTTGATCCTAGCGGGAGAGCGAATGAGCAGTTCTTC. Its translation is CASSFDPSGRANEQFF.

V and J are TRBV11-2 and TRBJ2-7; D is perhaps TRBD1 (6 bases). The CDR3 is made up of 13 amino acids. Looked up from germline, CDR1 is SGHAT and CDR2 is FQNNGV. Deletions cut 5 bases from V and 1 base from J, with 9 bases between. The CDR3 here is CASSPGQSYEQYF. The CDR3 DNA follows: TGTGCCAGCAGCCCGGGACAATCCTACGAGCAGTACTTC. The full variable domain, completed using reference TRBV11-2 and TRBJ2-7, is EAGVAQSPRYKIIEKRQSVAFWCNPISGHATLYWYQQILGQGPKLLIQFQNNGVVDDSQLPKDRFSAERLKGVDSTLKIQPAKLEDSAVYLCASSPGQSYEQYFGPGTRLTVT.

The chain has TRBV9 and TRBJ2-5; 7 positions agree with TRBD2. The CDR3 has 21 residues. V lost 0 bases to trimming and J lost 1 base; unmatched junction nucleotides: 21. Germline V CDR1 and CDR2: SGDLS, YYNGEE. CDR3 sequence reads: CASSVGWWGRVVARFQETQYF. The CDR3 DNA is TGTGCCAGCAGCGTAGGGTGGTGGGGGAGGGTTGTGGCCCGCTTCCAAGAGACCCAGTACTTC.

This clone was observed once. The gene calls are TRBV7-9 and TRBJ2-7; D is unresolved. Germline V gene data show CDR1 as SEHNR and CDR2 as FQNEAQ (reference sequence). V was trimmed by 5 bases and J by 5 bases, leaving 19 bases between them. This CDR3 spans 15 amino acids. CDR3 residues: CASSPPSGPWDEQYF. The CDR3 DNA reads TGTGCCAGCAGCCCCCCCTCCGGGCCCTGGGACGAGCAGTACTTC.

The table lists this clone with a count of one. V is TRBV4-3 and J is TRBJ2-1, with TRBD2 identical over 8 bases. The CDR3 runs 18 residues. With 1 base clipped from V and 5 bases from J, the junction kept 13 bases outside the gene matches. In germline, CDR1 is LGHNA, CDR2 YSLEER. CDR3 in DNA: TGCGCCAGCAGCCAAGTTCTAGCGGGCACCGAGGGTGACAATGAGCAGTTCTTC. Its translation is CASSQVLAGTEGDNEQFF.

The chain recombines TRBV4-1 with TRBJ2-1, with 11 positions matching TRBD2. The V gene end was trimmed by 0 bases and the J gene end by 7 bases; junction bases not matched to a gene: 2. Germline values: CDR1 MGHRA, CDR2 YSYEKL. There are 15 residues in the CDR3. CDR3 protein: CASSQDRTSGNEQFF. CDR3 nucleotides: TGCGCCAGCAGCCAAGATAGGACTAGCGGGAATGAGCAGTTCTTC.

In this sample, this clone turned up a few times. J is TRBJ1-5 and V is TRBV4-1; D gene unclear. CDR1 MGHRA and CDR2 YSYEKL come from the germline V gene. CDR3 length equals 14 residues. Trimming took off 4 bases at V and 5 bases at J, with 12 bases between the two ends. The CDR3 region is CASSPAAADQPQHF. Written as DNA, the CDR3 is TGCGCCAGCAGCCCCGCCGCGGCCGATCAGCCCCAGCATTTT.

This chain joins TRBV13 and TRBJ2-3, with TRBD1 matching 7 bases. Germline lookup yields CDR1 PRHDT and CDR2 FYEKMQ (reference sequence). J was trimmed by 1 base and V by 5 bases; bases with no gene match: 6. This CDR3 contains 15 residues. The CDR3 coding sequence is TGTGCCAGCAGCGACCGGGACAGACGCACAGATACGCAGTATTTT. It codes for CASSDRDRRTDTQYF.

This chain uses TRBV11-2 with TRBJ2-1; weak D call: TRBD1 (5 bases). Trimming cost V 2 bases and J 5 bases, with 13 bases left between them. The germline CDR1 and CDR2 sequences are SGHAT and FQNNGV. The CDR3 has 15 residues. The chain's CDR3 is CASSLTRTGHNEQFF. CDR3 DNA sequence: TGTGCCAGCAGCTTAACACGCACAGGTCACAATGAGCAGTTCTTC.

The rearrangement links TRBV9 to TRBJ2-2, with 10 bases fitting TRBD2. J was trimmed by 4 bases and V by 4 bases; bases with no gene match: 13. This CDR3 region has 18 residues. Germline V gives CDR1 SGDLS, CDR2 YYNGEE. DNA for the CDR3: TGTGCCAGCAGCCCTACTAATCGACTAGCGGGTCGCACCGGGGAGCTGTTTTTT. Protein sequence: CASSPTNRLAGRTGELFF. Based on the CDR3 plus reference TRBV9 and TRBJ2-2, the full variable domain is DSGVTQTPKHLITATGQRVTLRCSPRSGDLSVYWYQQSLDQGLQFLIQYYNGEERAKGNILERFSAQQFPDLHSELNLSSLELGDSALYFCASSPTNRLAGRTGELFFGEGSRLTVL.